This TCR beta chain was recovered during a study of cytomegalovirus exposure and HLA in healthy donors. Across the study: It was reported in a later analysis that the roughly 120 validation repertoires used the same platform as the approximately 670 first-cohort repertoires. Whole-study findings and limits: The majority of TCR sequences were rare, yet some public TCRs appeared in many donors. It was 150 to 200 TCR beta chains that were listed as cytomegalovirus-associated.

Measured with immunoSEQ multiplex PCR; TCRdb has only the in-frame clones, and not every one. The sample shows fewer than 120,000 clones, around 89% of them seen only once. A note on this clone: What it recognizes is unknown.

The donors were part of the roughly 130-subject validation cohort, which stood apart from the roughly 730-subject first cohort. The sample consisted of PBMCs. The TCR originated in a woman aged 25 to 45 in good health and CMV-seropositive.

As DNA, the CDR3 is TGTGCCAGCGTCGATAGGGGGAACGAGCAGTACTTC. This encodes CASVDRGNEQYF. J is TRBJ2-7 and V is TRBV6-6, with D perhaps TRBD1 (6 bases). Deletions cut 8 bases from V and 5 bases from J, with 13 bases between. This CDR3 contains 12 residues. Germline V gene sequence: CDR1 MNHNY, CDR2 SVGAGI (reference sequence).